A single TCR beta chain is shown here with its context. What it binds is not known. With 60 Vbeta and 13 Jbeta primers, the PCR was carried out. Measured with immunoSEQ multiplex PCR; TCRdb has only the in-frame clones, and not every one. The repertoire holds about 160,000 clones, with approximately 74% as singletons. Trimming left V 4 bases short and J 3 bases short, with 11 bases between. This CDR3 spans 14 amino acids. Germline V gene sequence: CDR1 SGHKS, CDR2 YYEKEE (reference sequence). The sample belongs to a study of cytomegalovirus exposure and HLA in healthy donors. As for the study in general: Of several hundred genotyped donors, about 80% clustered with self-reported Caucasian donors. Study-wide results and caveats: Certain indistinguishable V segments, among them TRBV6-2 and TRBV6-3, were excluded. Common viral pathogens (according to a later analysis) appeared linked to several of the most significant clusters.

The genes are TRBV5-5 and TRBJ2-1; a weak D match, TRBD2 (5 bases). The material sequenced was PBMCs. The sequence came from a woman between 25 and 40 years old in good health and CMV-seronegative. This CDR3 reads CASSKEAFYNEQFF. In DNA form, the CDR3 reads TGTGCCAGCAGCAAGGAGGCATTCTACAATGAGCAGTTCTTC.